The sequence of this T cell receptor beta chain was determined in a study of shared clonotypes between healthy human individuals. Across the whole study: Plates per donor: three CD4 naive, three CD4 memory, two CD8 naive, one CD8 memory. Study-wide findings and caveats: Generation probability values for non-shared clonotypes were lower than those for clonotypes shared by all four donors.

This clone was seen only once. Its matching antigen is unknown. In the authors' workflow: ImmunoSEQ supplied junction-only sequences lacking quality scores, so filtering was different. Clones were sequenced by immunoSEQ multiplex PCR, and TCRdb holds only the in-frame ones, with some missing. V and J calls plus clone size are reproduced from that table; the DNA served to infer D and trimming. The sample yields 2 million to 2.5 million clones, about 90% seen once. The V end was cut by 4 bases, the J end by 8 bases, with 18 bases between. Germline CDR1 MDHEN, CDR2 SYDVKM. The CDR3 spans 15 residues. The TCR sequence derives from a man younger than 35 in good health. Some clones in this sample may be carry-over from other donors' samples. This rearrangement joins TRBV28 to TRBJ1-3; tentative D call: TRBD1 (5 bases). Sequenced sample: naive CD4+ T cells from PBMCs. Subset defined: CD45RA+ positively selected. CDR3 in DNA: TGTGCCAGCAGTTCCCCTAGGGGCCTCGCGGACACCATATATTTT. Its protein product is CASSSPRGLADTIYF. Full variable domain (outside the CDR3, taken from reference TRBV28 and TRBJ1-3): DVKVTQSSRYLVKRTGEKVFLECVQDMDHENMFWYRQDPGLGLRLIYFSYDVKMKEKGDIPEGYSVSREKKERFSLILESASTNQTSMYLCASSSPRGLADTIYFGEGSWLTVV.